Below are 32 T cell receptor beta chains sequenced from a single sample in a study of T cell responses to AZD1222 COVID-19 vaccine. Sequencing used immunoSEQ multiplex PCR; TCRdb keeps in-frame clones, though not all of them. The top ten clones hold roughly 3.5% of a sample with about 120,000 clones, around 89% of them seen once. The starting material was peripheral blood, obtained on day 0 of AZD1222 vaccination. The receptors come from an adult in good health.

This clone appeared once. The chain carries TRBV5-8 and TRBJ1-4; no definite D call. In germline, CDR1 is SGHTS, CDR2 YDEGEE. The CDR3 consists of 15 residues. V lost 4 bases and J lost 3, with 13 bases in between. Written as DNA, the CDR3 is TGTGCCAGCAGCCCCGCCGGGGAGGCTAATGAAAAACTGTTTTTT. Protein: CASSPAGEANEKLFF.

CDR3 sequence (DNA): TGTGCCAGCTCACCAGATGGTAGCCCTGAAGCTTTCTTT. Its protein product is CASSPDGSPEAFF. The V and J genes are TRBV18 and TRBJ1-1; D not resolved. Trimming cost V 2 bases and J 6 bases, with 10 bases left between them. The CDR3 consists of 13 residues. The germline V gene encodes CDR1 KGHSH and CDR2 LQKENI.

Here the CDR3 reads CASRLIRVEDTEAFF. The CDR3 region has the DNA TGTGCCAGCAGACTCATAAGGGTAGAGGACACTGAAGCTTTCTTT. The chain employs TRBV5-8 and TRBJ1-1, with D unclear. This CDR3 spans 15 amino acids. Germline V lookup: CDR1 SGHTS, CDR2 YDEGEE. V lost 5 bases and J lost 3, with 17 bases in between. Full variable domain (outside the CDR3, taken from reference TRBV5-8 and TRBJ1-1): EAGVTQSPTHLIKTRGQQATLRCSPISGHTSVYWYQQALGLGLQFLLWYDEGEERNRGNFPPRFSGRQFPNYSSELNVNALELEDSALYLCASRLIRVEDTEAFFGQGTRLTVV.

The chain links TRBV5-8 to TRBJ2-7; TRBD1 aligns across 9 bases. The CDR3 length is 15 residues. The V and J ends lost 1 base and 2 bases, in that order; junction bases with no gene match: 4. The V gene's germline CDR1 is SGHTS and CDR2 YDEGEE. This CDR3 reads CASSLRGQGTYEQYF. The CDR3 nucleotides are TGTGCCAGCAGCTTGAGGGGACAGGGTACCTACGAGCAGTACTTC.

The chain is built from TRBV5-4 and TRBJ2-5; 9 nucleotides match TRBD1. Looked up from germline, CDR1 is SGHNT and CDR2 is YYREEE (reference sequence). The CDR3 length is 15 residues. With 4 bases clipped from V and 1 base from J, the junction kept 5 bases outside the gene matches. The CDR3 DNA sequence: TGTGCCAGCAGCCAAACGACAGGGGGCCAAGAGACCCAGTACTTC. Residues: CASSQTTGGQETQYF.

This clone showed up just once. This chain connects TRBV6-6 to TRBJ1-5; tentatively, D is TRBD1 (6 bases). Deletions cut 2 bases from V and 4 bases from J, with 9 bases between. CDR3 size: 14 residues. Germline assignment: CDR1 MNHNY and CDR2 SVGAGI (reference sequence). The CDR3 nucleotides read TGTGCCAGCAGTTACCCAGGGACAAATCAGCCCCAGCATTTT. Residues: CASSYPGTNQPQHF.

V and J are TRBV5-1 and TRBJ1-4, with D possibly being TRBD1 (5 bases). The CDR3 contains 14 residues. V dropped 5 bases and J dropped 0 bases, with 8 bases sitting between them. Germline values: CDR1 SGHRS, CDR2 YFSETQ. The CDR3 protein is CASRRGTTNEKLFF. CDR3 DNA: TGCGCCAGCAGGCGGGGGACAACTAATGAAAAACTGTTTTTT.

This clone was observed once. The rearrangement links TRBV9 to TRBJ2-1; TRBD1 agrees at 8 bases. V gave up 3 bases and J gave up 4 bases; unmatched junction bases: 3. CDR3 length: 14 amino acids. CDR1 and CDR2 (germline): SGDLS, YYNGEE. CDR3: CASSGTGLYNEQFF. DNA of the CDR3: TGTGCCAGCAGCGGGACAGGGCTGTACAATGAGCAGTTCTTC.

The chain recombines TRBV4-1 with TRBJ1-1; D is ambiguous. Per the germline V gene, CDR1 is MGHRA and CDR2 is YSYEKL. Trimming removed 0 bases at V and 3 bases at J, with 8 bases between. CDR3 length: 14 amino acids. The CDR3 region is CASSQDWGYTEAFF. Here the CDR3 DNA reads TGCGCCAGCAGCCAAGATTGGGGATACACTGAAGCTTTCTTT.

This chain connects TRBV5-4 to TRBJ2-7, with D unclear. This CDR3 spans 14 amino acids. V lost 0 bases and J 2 bases, leaving 9 bases between the germline ends. CDR1 and CDR2 from the germline V gene are SGHNT and YYREEE (reference sequence). Here the CDR3 reads CASSLELVAYEQYF. The DNA of the CDR3 is TGTGCCAGCAGCTTGGAACTGGTTGCCTACGAGCAGTACTTC.

The V and J genes are TRBV7-9 and TRBJ1-2, with 9 nucleotides matching TRBD1. The J segment lost 1 base and the V segment lost 5 bases, leaving 5 bases of the junction unmatched. From germline, CDR1 is SEHNR and CDR2 FQNEAQ (reference sequence). CDR3 length equals 15 residues. The CDR3 coding sequence is TGTGCCAGCAGCCAAGGACAGGGGCTTAACTATGGCTACACCTTC. It specifies CASSQGQGLNYGYTF.

The chain joins TRBV12-3 or TRBV12-4 to TRBJ2-3, with D hard to call. This CDR3 comprises 11 residues. Trimming pared 6 bases from V and 4 bases from J, leaving 5 bases between. CDR3 amino acids: CASRQSDTQYF. In DNA form, the CDR3 reads TGTGCCAGCAGGCAATCAGATACGCAGTATTTT.

This clone is labeled as medium-sized (0.01 to 0.1%). The V gene is TRBV6-2 or TRBV6-3, the J gene TRBJ1-5; 7 bases agree with TRBD1. Germline CDR1 MNHEY, CDR2 SVGEGT. The CDR3 has 14 amino acids. J lost 4 bases, V lost 5 bases, and 5 bases had no gene match. The CDR3, as DNA: TGTGCCAGCAGTCTCGGACAGGAGAATCAGCCCCAGCATTTT. Translating gives CASSLGQENQPQHF.

This rearrangement joins TRBV12-5 to TRBJ2-1, with D maybe TRBD1 (6 bases). The CDR3 runs to 14 residues. The V end was cut by 1 base, the J end by 10 bases, with 14 bases between. Germline V CDR1 and CDR2: LGHNT, FRNRAP. CDR3 nucleotide sequence: TGTGCTAGTGGTTTGGGATTACAGGGTGGCGAGCAGTTCTTC. This gives the protein CASGLGLQGGEQFF.

The V and J genes are TRBV18 and TRBJ1-3; D is unresolved. V was pared by 6 bases and J by 1 base, with 10 bases between. This CDR3 is 14 amino acids long. CDR1 is KGHSH, CDR2 LQKENI, per germline. For the CDR3, the DNA is TGTGCCAGCTCCCTTGGTTGGTCTGGAAACACCATATATTTT. Translated, it gives CASSLGWSGNTIYF.

This chain joins TRBV6-5 and TRBJ1-2; weak D call: TRBD1 (5 bases). This CDR3 contains 15 residues. V was clipped by 5 bases and J by 5 bases, with 18 bases between them. CDR1 is MNHEY, CDR2 SVGAGI, per germline. CDR3 region: CASSPLDSIQYGYTF. The CDR3 nucleotides are TGTGCCAGCAGTCCCCTCGACAGCATCCAATATGGCTACACCTTC.

The chain combines TRBV6-5 with TRBJ2-7, with a tentative D call TRBD1 (6 bases). The CDR3 sequence is 13 residues long. Trimming pared 5 bases from V and 3 bases from J, leaving 11 bases between. Germline loops: CDR1 MNHEY, CDR2 SVGAGI. CDR3 loop: CASSRAQGYEQYF. CDR3 coding DNA: TGTGCCAGCAGTAGAGCACAGGGCTACGAGCAGTACTTC.

The chain couples TRBV7-2 to TRBJ2-1, with 7 positions matching TRBD2. The CDR3 is 13 residues long. The junction had 3 bases not matched to a gene; V was cut back by 1 base and J by 9 bases. Germline CDR1 reads SGHTA; CDR2 reads FQGNSA. The CDR3 here is CASSLGSGGEQFF. Here the CDR3 DNA reads TGTGCCAGCAGCTTAGGTTCGGGGGGTGAGCAGTTCTTC.

The V call is TRBV11-2, the J call TRBJ2-4, with unresolved D. Looked up from germline, CDR1 is SGHAT and CDR2 is FQNNGV. The length of the CDR3 is 16 residues. Trimming left V 2 bases short and J 0 bases short, with 11 bases between. CDR3: CASSLWSSLAKNIQYF. The CDR3 region has the DNA TGTGCCAGCAGCTTATGGTCAAGTCTAGCCAAAAACATTCAGTACTTC.

The CDR3 DNA sequence: TGTGCCAGTGCGGGGAGGGGGCGATTACAGATTCAGTACTTC. It codes for CASAGRGRLQIQYF. V is TRBV5-6 and J is TRBJ2-4; D is possibly TRBD1 or TRBD2 (7 bases each). CDR3 length: 14 amino acids. V gave up 8 bases and J gave up 10 bases, with 22 bases separating them. Germline V gene lookup returns CDR1 SGHDT and CDR2 YYEEEE.

The chain links TRBV15 to TRBJ2-7; no reliable D call. Trimming shortened V by 0 bases and J by 7 bases, and 10 bases separated the two germline ends. This CDR3 is 13 amino acids long. Germline lookup yields CDR1 LNHNV and CDR2 YYDKDF (reference sequence). DNA of the CDR3: TGTGCCACCAGCAGAGATAGAGGAAGGGAGCAGTACTTC. Its translation is CATSRDRGREQYF.

This clone is a singleton in its sample. The genes are TRBV6-5 and TRBJ1-1; D gene unclear. Between the trimmed V and J ends, which lost 2 bases and 1 base, there was a span of 8 bases. This CDR3 comprises 14 residues. Germline values: CDR1 MNHEY, CDR2 SVGAGI. CDR3 sequence reads: CASSYGLGNTEAFF. The DNA of the CDR3 is TGTGCCAGCAGTTACGGCCTCGGGAACACTGAAGCTTTCTTT.

The J gene is TRBJ2-7, the V gene TRBV6-5; TRBD2 is a possible D gene (6 bases). The CDR3 loop spans 12 amino acids. The germline gives CDR1 MNHEY, CDR2 SVGAGI. Deletions cut 6 bases from V and 5 bases from J, with 11 bases between. This CDR3 is CASSRLGNEQYF. The CDR3 DNA sequence: TGTGCCAGCAGCAGACTAGGGAACGAGCAGTACTTC.

This clone is a singleton in its sample. The rearrangement joins TRBV7-2 to TRBJ1-4, with TRBD1 as a possible D gene (5 bases). The CDR3 is 14 residues long. V was shortened by 5 bases and J by 8 bases, with 15 bases between the two germline ends. Germline values: CDR1 SGHTA, CDR2 FQGNSA. The CDR3 DNA follows: TGTGCCAGCAGCCCTAGTTGGGGGGAGGAAAAACTGTTTTTT. Translation gives CASSPSWGEEKLFF. The variable domain in full, completed from reference TRBV7-2 and TRBJ1-4, reads GAGVSQSPSNKVTEKGKDVELRCDPISGHTALYWYRQSLGQGLEFLIYFQGNSAPDKSGLPSDRFSAERTGGSVSTLTIQRTQQEDSAVYLCASSPSWGEEKLFFGSGTQLSVL.

V gene TRBV7-6 combines with J gene TRBJ2-3; TRBD2 agrees at 8 bases. Trimming at V came to 1 base and at J to 5 bases, leaving 8 bases not matched to a gene. Germline V gives CDR1 SGHVS, CDR2 FNYEAQ. This CDR3 spans 16 amino acids. CDR3 DNA sequence: TGTGCCAGCAGCTTAGGTACGGGGGGGCGGCAAGATACGCAGTATTTT. It translates to CASSLGTGGRQDTQYF.

The rearrangement joins TRBV5-1 to TRBJ1-1; no reliable D call. Germline V gene lookup returns CDR1 SGHRS and CDR2 YFSETQ. V lost 2 bases and J 6 bases, leaving 11 bases between the germline ends. CDR3 size: 13 residues. This CDR3 is CASSLVGGAEAFF. CDR3 coding DNA: TGCGCCAGCAGCTTAGTGGGTGGAGCTGAAGCTTTCTTT.

The chain's CDR3 is CASSLTGGVYEQYF. Here the CDR3 DNA reads TGTGCCAGTAGCCTTACAGGGGGGGTCTACGAGCAGTACTTC. V gene TRBV19 combines with J gene TRBJ2-7, with a possible D match to TRBD1 (8 bases). Looked up from germline, CDR1 is LNHDA and CDR2 is SQIVND (reference sequence). Trimming cost V 6 bases and J 3 bases, with 15 bases left between them. This CDR3 comprises 14 residues.

The rearrangement links TRBV10-2 to TRBJ2-3; D possibly corresponds to TRBD1 (5 bases). V was trimmed by 3 bases and J by 0 bases, leaving 10 bases between them. From germline, CDR1 is WSHSY and CDR2 SAAADI. CDR3 size: 15 residues. CDR3: CASSDWGASTDTQYF. CDR3 DNA: TGCGCCAGCAGTGACTGGGGCGCCAGCACAGATACGCAGTATTTT.

The chain joins TRBV10-3 to TRBJ2-2; a possible D gene is TRBD2 (7 bases). The V end was cut by 0 bases, the J end by 5 bases, with 10 bases between. The germline CDR1 and CDR2 sequences are ENHRY and SYGVKD. The CDR3 has 15 amino acids. CDR3 sequence: CAISESGGRTGELFF. The DNA for the CDR3 is TGTGCCATCAGTGAGTCGGGGGGGCGGACCGGGGAGCTGTTTTTT.

The gene calls are TRBV25-1 and TRBJ2-5, with no clear D. Germline V gene sequence: CDR1 MGHDK, CDR2 SYGVNS. This CDR3 has 14 residues. Trimming took 3 bases from V and 3 from J, leaving 11 bases between them. CDR3: CASSDEGAEETQYF. CDR3 coding DNA: TGTGCCAGCAGTGACGAAGGTGCCGAAGAGACCCAGTACTTC.

The genes are TRBV5-1 and TRBJ2-5, with unresolved D. The CDR3 length is 14 residues. Deletions cut 0 bases from V and 0 bases from J, with 6 bases between. Looked up from germline, CDR1 is SGHRS and CDR2 is YFSETQ. CDR3 loop: CASSLDPNQETQYF. For the CDR3, the DNA is TGCGCCAGCAGCTTGGATCCAAACCAAGAGACCCAGTACTTC.

This chain joins TRBV21-1 and TRBJ1-3; TRBD1 is the table's D call, not checked against the DNA. TRBV21-1 is labeled a pseudogene. The CDR3 runs to 17 residues. The CDR3 loop is CASSKQPTGASGNTIYF. CDR3 bases: TGTGCCAGCAGCAAACAACCGACAGGGGCTTCTGGAAACACCATATATTTT.